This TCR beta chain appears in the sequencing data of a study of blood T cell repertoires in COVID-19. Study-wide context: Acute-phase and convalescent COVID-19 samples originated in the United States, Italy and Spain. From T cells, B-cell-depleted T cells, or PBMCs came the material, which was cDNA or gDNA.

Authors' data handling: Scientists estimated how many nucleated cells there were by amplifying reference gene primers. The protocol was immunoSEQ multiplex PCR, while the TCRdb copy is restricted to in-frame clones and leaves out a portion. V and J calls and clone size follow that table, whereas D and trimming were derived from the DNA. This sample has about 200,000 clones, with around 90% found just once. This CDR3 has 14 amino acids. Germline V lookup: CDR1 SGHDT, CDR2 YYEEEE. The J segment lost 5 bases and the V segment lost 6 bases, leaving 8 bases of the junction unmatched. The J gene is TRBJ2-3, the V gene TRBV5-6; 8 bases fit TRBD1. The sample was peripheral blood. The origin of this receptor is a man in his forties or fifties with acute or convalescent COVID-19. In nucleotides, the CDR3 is TGTGCCAGCACCACAGGGGGATTGGTAGATACGCAGTATTTT. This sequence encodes CASTTGGLVDTQYF.